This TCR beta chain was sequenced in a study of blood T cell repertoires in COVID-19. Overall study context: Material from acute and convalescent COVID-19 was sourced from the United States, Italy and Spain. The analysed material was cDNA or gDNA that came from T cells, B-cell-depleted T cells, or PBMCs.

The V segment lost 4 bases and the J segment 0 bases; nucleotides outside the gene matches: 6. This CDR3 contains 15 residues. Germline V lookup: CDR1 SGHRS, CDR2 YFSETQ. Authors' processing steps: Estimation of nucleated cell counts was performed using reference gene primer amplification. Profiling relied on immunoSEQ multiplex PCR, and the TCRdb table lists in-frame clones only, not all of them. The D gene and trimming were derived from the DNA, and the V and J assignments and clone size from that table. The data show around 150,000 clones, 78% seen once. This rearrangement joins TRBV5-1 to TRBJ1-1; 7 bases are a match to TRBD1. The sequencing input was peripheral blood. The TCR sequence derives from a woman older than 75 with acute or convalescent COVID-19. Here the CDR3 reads CASSPRTGMNTEAFF. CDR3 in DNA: TGCGCCAGCAGCCCGAGGACAGGTATGAACACTGAAGCTTTCTTT. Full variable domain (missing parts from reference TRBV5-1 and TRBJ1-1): KAGVTQTPRYLIKTRGQQVTLSCSPISGHRSVSWYQQTPGQGLQFLFEYFSETQRNKGNFPGRFSGRQFSNSRSEMNVSTLELGDSALYLCASSPRTGMNTEAFFGQGTRLTVV.